Shown below are 25 T cell receptor beta chains from a single sample sequenced in a study of vaccination effects on CD4 cells after COVID-19. Data came from immunoSEQ multiplex PCR; TCRdb stores just in-frame clones and leaves some out. The sample lists about 61,000 clones, roughly 79% occurring once. Antigen-specific CD4+ T cells were expanded with viral peptide pools in the ViraFEST assay before sequencing. The authors isolated CD4+ T cells after approximately 9 days of culture. These receptors have no identified antigens. The sequences come from CD4+ T cells from PBMCs cultured with HCoV-229E spike peptides, collected before COVID-19 vaccination. These receptors were obtained from a human donor who received a COVID-19 vaccine.

In the case of this clone: No DNA is shown, since the ends of the CDR3 on it are uncertain; the CDR3 is the one TCRdb lists. This chain connects TRBV7-2 to TRBJ2-2; the table's TRBD2 call for D was not verified on the DNA. CDR1 and CDR2 from the germline V gene are SGHTA and FQGNSA. 17 amino acids form the CDR3, both terminal residues included. CDR3 amino acids: CASSHRGLAGFGRGAVF.

J is TRBJ2-1 and V is TRBV9, with a weak D call TRBD1 (6 bases). V shed 4 bases and J shed 6 bases, with 17 bases lying between them. From germline, CDR1 is SGDLS and CDR2 YYNGEE. This CDR3 spans 15 amino acids. The CDR3 sequence is CASSPLVRGGNEQFF. CDR3 in DNA: TGTGCCAGCAGCCCCCTGGTCAGGGGTGGCAATGAGCAGTTCTTC.

This rearrangement joins TRBV10-3 to TRBJ1-2, with D possibly matching TRBD1 (5 bases). CDR3 size: 12 residues. From germline, CDR1 is ENHRY and CDR2 SYGVKD. V lost 3 bases, J lost 5 bases, and 7 bases lay in between. The CDR3 DNA follows: TGTGCCATCAGTGATACAGGTTATGGCTACACCTTC. It codes for CAISDTGYGYTF.

This clone was counted between two and nine times. The chain links TRBV25-1 to TRBJ2-2; D remains unclear. This CDR3 has 18 amino acids. CDR1 is MGHDK and CDR2 is SYGVNS in the germline V gene. The V end lost 4 bases, the J end lost 0 bases, and 18 bases lay between the germline ends. CDR3 region: CASSARRRSWSNTGELFF. DNA for the CDR3: TGTGCCAGCAGTGCCCGACGACGGTCATGGTCGAACACCGGGGAGCTGTTTTTT.

The rearrangement uses TRBV5-6 and TRBJ2-5; D not resolved. V was cut by 0 bases and J by 2 bases, with 8 bases left in between. The CDR3 sequence is 14 residues long. Germline-derived CDR1 and CDR2 are SGHDT and YYEEEE. This CDR3 is CASSLETPQETQYF. The CDR3 DNA is TGTGCCAGCAGCTTGGAGACACCGCAAGAGACCCAGTACTTC.

This clone has more than one count but fewer than ten. V usage is TRBV4-1 and J usage is TRBJ1-3, with a weak D call TRBD1 (6 bases). The length of the CDR3 is 16 residues. CDR1 MGHRA and CDR2 YSYEKL come from the germline V gene. V gave up 2 bases and J gave up 1 base, with 12 bases separating them. CDR3 in DNA: TGCGCCAGCAGCCAACTTCAAACAGGGTCTGGAAACACCATATATTTT. It translates to CASSQLQTGSGNTIYF.

The chain links TRBV24-1 to TRBJ2-3; D unclear. The length of the CDR3 is 14 residues. Germline V gene data show CDR1 as KGHDR and CDR2 as SFDVKD. V gave up 7 bases and J gave up 2 bases, with 12 bases separating them. The CDR3 DNA follows: TGTGCCACCAGGGGTACAGCGAACACAGATACGCAGTATTTT. It codes for CATRGTANTDTQYF.

The chain links TRBV5-1 to TRBJ2-7, with 11 nucleotides matching TRBD2. This CDR3 is 18 amino acids long. Germline CDR1 and CDR2: SGHRS and YFSETQ. With 5 bases clipped from V and 4 bases from J, the junction kept 17 bases outside the gene matches. CDR3 sequence (DNA): TGCGCCAGCAGACCCGGGACTAGCGGACCACACGACCAATACGAGCAGTACGTC. Translation gives CASRPGTSGPHDQYEQYV.

The chain joins TRBV5-6 to TRBJ2-3; D is unresolved. The CDR3 contains 16 residues. Germline-derived CDR1 and CDR2 are SGHDT and YYEEEE. Trimming cost V 1 base and J 6 bases, with 18 bases left between them. The CDR3 sequence is CASSLLYLKRSDTQYF. The CDR3 DNA reads TGTGCCAGCAGCTTGTTATATCTGAAAAGGAGTGATACGCAGTATTTT.

CDR3 sequence (DNA): TGTGCCAGCAGCGTATCAGGGGATTCCAATCAGCCCCAGCATTTT. This translates into CASSVSGDSNQPQHF. This rearrangement joins TRBV9 to TRBJ1-5; TRBD1 is a possible D gene (6 bases). This CDR3 has 15 amino acids. CDR1 is SGDLS, CDR2 YYNGEE, per germline. Trimming took 1 base from V and 3 from J, leaving 11 bases between them.

The CDR3 nucleotides read TGCAGCGTTGTGCCAGGGGGCATCACTGAAGCTTTCTTT. Translation: CSVVPGGITEAFF. The V call is TRBV29-1, the J call TRBJ1-1; 8 bases map to TRBD1. The CDR3 has 13 amino acids. V trimming: 4 bases; J trimming: 4 bases; junction bases outside the gene matches: 5. The germline gives CDR1 SQVTM, CDR2 ANQGSEA.

The genes are TRBV18 and TRBJ2-7; D gene unclear. Germline-derived CDR1 and CDR2 are KGHSH and LQKENI. V was trimmed by 6 bases and J by 1 base, leaving 13 bases between them. The CDR3 runs to 14 residues. The CDR3 bases are TGTGCCAGCTCCGCAGGTTCAGAATCCTACGAGCAGTACGTC. This gives the protein CASSAGSESYEQYV.

This sequence joins TRBV5-1 and TRBJ2-5; 7 bases agree with TRBD1. Per the germline V gene, CDR1 is SGHRS and CDR2 is YFSETQ. After removal of 6 bases from V and 2 bases from J, the junction contained 10 bases not matched to a gene. This CDR3 is built from 15 residues. CDR3 protein: CASNDPGTEQETQYF. The CDR3, as DNA: TGCGCCAGCAACGATCCCGGGACAGAACAAGAGACCCAGTACTTC.

V usage is TRBV19 and J usage is TRBJ1-5; D is undetermined. Germline-derived CDR1 and CDR2 are LNHDA and SQIVND (reference sequence). The CDR3 has 16 amino acids. Trimming took 7 bases from V and 1 from J, leaving 17 bases between them. Written as DNA, the CDR3 is TGTGCCAGTACCGAGGCAGTCTTATTAAGCAATCAGCCCCAGCATTTT. Residues: CASTEAVLLSNQPQHF. Filled out from reference TRBV19 and TRBJ1-5, the complete variable domain reads DGGITQSPKYLFRKEGQNVTLSCEQNLNHDAMYWYRQDPGQGLRLIYYSQIVNDFQKGDIAEGYSVSREKKESFPLTVTSAQKNPTAFYLCASTEAVLLSNQPQHFGDGTRLSIL.

The chain recombines TRBV11-2 with TRBJ1-6; tentative D call: TRBD1 (6 bases). V lost 4 bases and J lost 7, with 14 bases in between. The CDR3 is 15 residues long. The germline V gene has CDR1 SGHAT and CDR2 FQNNGV. The CDR3 loop reads CASSSRGGSNSPLHF. DNA of the CDR3: TGTGCCAGCAGCTCACGGGGGGGCTCGAATTCACCCCTCCACTTT.

CDR3 loop: CASSPNNRANQPQHF. The DNA for the CDR3 is TGTGCCAGCTCACCCAACAACAGGGCCAATCAGCCCCAGCATTTT. The chain joins TRBV18 to TRBJ1-5, with a tentative D call TRBD1 (6 bases). The length of the CDR3 is 15 residues. Looked up from germline, CDR1 is KGHSH and CDR2 is LQKENI. V was trimmed by 3 bases and J by 3 bases, leaving 12 bases between them.

This chain joins TRBV30 and TRBJ1-3, with D maybe TRBD1 (6 bases). CDR1 is GTSNPN and CDR2 is SVGIG in the germline V gene (reference sequence). This CDR3 region has 13 residues. V was cut by 1 base and J by 4 bases, with 8 bases left in between. The CDR3 bases are TGTGCCTGGAGTGGGGACATCGGAAACACCATATATTTT. It yields the protein CAWSGDIGNTIYF.

The chain uses TRBV11-2 and TRBJ2-5; D is unclear. From germline, CDR1 is SGHAT and CDR2 FQNNGV. The V end was cut by 5 bases, the J end by 5 bases, with 9 bases between. CDR3 size: 12 residues. The CDR3 loop reads CASSITGETQYF. CDR3 nucleotides: TGTGCCAGCAGCATCACGGGTGAGACCCAGTACTTC.

The chain recombines TRBV3-1 (or the pseudogene TRBV3-2) with TRBJ2-3; D assignment may be TRBD1 or TRBD2 (6 bases each). The CDR3 totals 18 residues. The germline V gene encodes CDR1 LGHDT and CDR2 YNNKEL (reference sequence). With 4 bases removed from V and 2 bases from J, the gap between germline ends came to 22 bases. This CDR3 reads CASSPGVGTPALTDTQYF. CDR3 in DNA: TGTGCCAGCAGCCCAGGGGTGGGGACTCCCGCCCTCACAGATACGCAGTATTTT.

This chain uses TRBV4-3 with TRBJ2-5; possible D gene TRBD2, 5 bases. Trimming left V 0 bases short and J 5 bases short, with 13 bases between. The CDR3 runs 15 residues. Germline V gene lookup returns CDR1 LGHNA and CDR2 YSLEER. DNA for the CDR3: TGCGCCAGCAGCCAAGATCTGGGGAGAGTGGAGACCCAGTACTTC. It yields the protein CASSQDLGRVETQYF.

The rearrangement links TRBV12-3 or TRBV12-4 to TRBJ1-2, with D maybe TRBD1 (6 bases). V lost 6 bases and J lost 4, with 9 bases in between. This CDR3 is 12 amino acids long. In DNA, the CDR3 is TGTGCCAGCAGCCCGGGGGCCTATGGCTACACCTTC. It is translated as CASSPGAYGYTF.

The chain employs TRBV3-1 (or the pseudogene TRBV3-2) and TRBJ1-1; 9 bases align to TRBD1. The CDR3 runs 15 residues. The V and J ends lost 4 bases and 5 bases, in that order; junction bases with no gene match: 8. Germline assignment: CDR1 LGHDT and CDR2 YNNKEL (reference sequence). The CDR3 DNA is TGTGCCAGCAGCCCCCGGACAGGGGTAAGAACTGAAGCTTTCTTT. Translating it yields CASSPRTGVRTEAFF.

The genes are TRBV7-2 and TRBJ2-5, with 8 bases identical to TRBD1. The CDR3 runs to 13 residues. J lost 5 bases, V lost 5 bases, and 4 bases had no gene match. The germline V gene has CDR1 SGHTA and CDR2 FQGNSA. In nucleotides, the CDR3 is TGTGCCAGCAGCCGACAGGGGCCGGAGACCCAGTACTTC. This codes for CASSRQGPETQYF.

This clone came up a few times. The chain couples TRBV25-1 to TRBJ1-4; D gene unclear. This CDR3 contains 12 residues. CDR1 is MGHDK and CDR2 is SYGVNS in the germline V gene. V was clipped by 7 bases and J by 1 base, with 4 bases between them. CDR3 DNA sequence: TGTGCCAGCATGGGAACTAATGAAAAACTGTTTTTT. Residues: CASMGTNEKLFF. Supplemented by reference TRBV25-1 and TRBJ1-4, the full variable domain reads EADIYQTPRYLVIGTGKKITLECSQTMGHDKMYWYQQDPGMELHLIHYSYGVNSTEKGDLSSESTVSRIRTEHFPLTLESARPSHTSQYLCASMGTNEKLFFGSGTQLSVL.

V usage is TRBV19 and J usage is TRBJ2-2; either TRBD1 or TRBD2 may fit D (6 bases each). The CDR3 consists of 16 residues. V lost 5 bases and J lost 2, with 15 bases in between. Germline lookup yields CDR1 LNHDA and CDR2 SQIVND (reference sequence). CDR3: CASSPRGRSNTGELFF. The CDR3 DNA sequence: TGTGCCAGTAGTCCACGGGGGCGAAGCAACACCGGGGAGCTGTTTTTT.